The source of this T cell receptor beta chain is a study of T cell responses to AZD1222 COVID-19 vaccine (dated by TCRdb to the early 2020s). Study-wide context: A total of 233 trial participants underwent TCR sequencing, of whom about 200 had received two doses of AZD1222 and around 25 had received two doses of the MenACWY control vaccine. Trial participants were enrolled by age into 18-55, 56-69 and 70-plus year subgroups, with roughly 150, 30 and 60 TCR-sequenced participants respectively. Broad study findings and their caveats: In the small 56-69-year group, the increase in depth fell short of significance, most likely because of low power. Conclusions about previously exposed vaccinees are limited, since just five or six AZD1222 recipients were seropositive for SARS-CoV-2 at baseline. After two AZD1222 doses, spike-specific TCR breadth and depth were significantly higher than at day 0 and than in MenACWY recipients. No day 14 peak-response samples were available, so repertoires were characterized only after the peak T cell response. CD4 TCRs associated with the vaccine covered the entire spike protein, and the dominant responses were in regions 160-218 and 743-854. Epitopes outside the regions mutated in the B.1.351 and B.1.1.7 variants were reportedly recognized by nearly half of the unique spike-specific TCRs. Participants were mostly white British and included more females than males, and it was suggested by the authors that clonal diversity may have been underestimated.

This clone was picked up one time. Its binding antigen is unknown. Per-base quality was not reported, and no clone a single base away is much larger than it. Sample time point, as interpreted from the label and publication: about 28 days (+/-7) after the second vaccine dose. AZD1222 recipients given second doses at about 4 weeks or at about 12 weeks were pooled, since spike-specific TCR depth and breadth were not found to differ between the two schedules. Samples from vaccinated people were obtained from the UK trials COV001 and COV002, which included a single-blind randomized controlled phase 2/3 trial of AZD1222 (ChAdOx1 nCoV-19) in healthy adults. For TCRbeta chain sequencing, PBMC samples were collected from trial participants at day 0 and at day 28 after the second dose. The CDR3 regions of human TCRbeta chains were subjected to immunosequencing. Processing in the source paper ran as follows. TCRs in the repertoires were matched against a reference library of SARS-CoV-2-specific TCRs that had been generated with the MIRA antigen-specificity platform. Breadth was defined as the fraction of unique TCRs that were SARS-CoV-2-associated. Depth was defined as the fraction of total T cells that were SARS-CoV-2-associated. Using the MIRA data, each spike-specific TCR was assigned both to the spike region to which the TCR was reactive and to a CD4 or CD8 class. Log10-transformed breadth and depth values were compared by one-way ANOVA with Sidak's multiple comparisons tests. In its TCRdb copy, this immuneACCESS table keeps in-frame sequences only and misses some clones. Where compared with another copy, unresolved V genes explain less than half of these, and the others have no known cause. The DNA was the basis for D and trimming; V, J and clone size are from that table. For this sample there are under 110,000 clones; about 87% appear just once. Of the sample, 10% to 13% falls within the top ten clones.

Here the sequenced sample was peripheral blood, taken 28 days after the second AZD1222 dose. The sequence was collected from an adult who received the AZD1222 COVID-19 vaccine.

The nucleotides are TGCGCCAGCAGCCAAGACGCGGTGAACACTGAAGCTTTCTTT. Its translation is CASSQDAVNTEAFF. The chain couples TRBV4-3 to TRBJ1-1; too little of a D gene remains to name it. V drops 0 bases and J drops 0 bases, leaving 5 bases in between. Based on the germline V gene, the CDR1 and CDR2 sequences are LGHNA and YSLEER. Measured from the cysteine to the phenylalanine, the CDR3 is 14 residues long. Only the CDR3 part of the read is kept: 42 bases, read in frame from the first base.